The T cell receptor beta chain described here comes from a study of breast tumors, draining lymph nodes, adjacent tissues. Study results and caveats: Tumor TCR diversity was below lymph nodes but above nontumor tissue. That most tumor T cells come from lymph nodes remained unproven. Data fit most tumor T cells coming from lymph node, expanding in tumor. Compared with basal-like, luminal-like tumors shared significantly more repertoire with nontumor tissue.

Points on this clonotype: Its cognate antigen is unknown. This may be a read error: a much more frequent sequence differs by one nucleotide.

One entry per CDR3 protein, called by TCRdb with MiXCR from the multiplex PCR reads. The sample holds tens of thousands of distinct CDR3 sequences, around 60% seen once. CDR3 length: 13 residues. Germline values: CDR1 WSHSY, CDR2 SAAADI. The chain links TRBV10-2 to TRBJ2-4; D not resolved. This sequence originates from a female donor with breast cancer. Some clones in this sample may be carry-over from other donors' samples. The sample was breast tumor tissue. CDR3: CASGENGQNIQYF. The DNA for the CDR3 is TGCGCCAGCGGTGAGAATGGGCAAAACATTCAGTACTTC.